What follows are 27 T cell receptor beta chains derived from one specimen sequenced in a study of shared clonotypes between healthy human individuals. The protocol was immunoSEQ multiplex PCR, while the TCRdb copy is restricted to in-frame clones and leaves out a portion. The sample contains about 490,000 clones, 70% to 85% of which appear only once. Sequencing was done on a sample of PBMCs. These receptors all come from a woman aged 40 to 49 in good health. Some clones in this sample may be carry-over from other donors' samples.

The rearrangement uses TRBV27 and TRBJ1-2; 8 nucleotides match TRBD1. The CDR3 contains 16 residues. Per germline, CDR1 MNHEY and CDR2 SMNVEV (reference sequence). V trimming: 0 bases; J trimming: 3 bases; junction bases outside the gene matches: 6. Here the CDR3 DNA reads TGTGCCAGCAGTTTATCTGGACAGGGTCTATACTATGGCTACACCTTC. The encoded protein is CASSLSGQGLYYGYTF.

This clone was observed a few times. The CDR3 DNA reads as TGTGCCAGCAGCTTCGGCGGGGGCACCCGGATGGAGACCCAGTACTTC. This translates into CASSFGGGTRMETQYF. This chain joins TRBV5-6 and TRBJ2-5; possibly TRBD2 for D (7 bases). Between the trimmed V and J ends, which lost 2 bases and 5 bases, there was a span of 19 bases. The CDR3 runs to 16 residues. Germline loops: CDR1 SGHDT, CDR2 YYEEEE.

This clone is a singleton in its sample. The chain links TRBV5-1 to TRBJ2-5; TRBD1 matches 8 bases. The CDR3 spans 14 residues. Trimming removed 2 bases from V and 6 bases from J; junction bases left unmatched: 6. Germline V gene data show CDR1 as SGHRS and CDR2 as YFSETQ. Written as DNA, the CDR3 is TGCGCCAGCAGCTTACAGGGGGTTTCGCAGACCCAGTACTTC. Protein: CASSLQGVSQTQYF.

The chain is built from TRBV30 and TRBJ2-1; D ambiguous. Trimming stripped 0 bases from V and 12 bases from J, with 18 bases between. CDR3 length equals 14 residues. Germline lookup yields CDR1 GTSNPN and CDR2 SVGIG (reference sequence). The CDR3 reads CAWSVGLGIVGQFF. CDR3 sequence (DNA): TGTGCCTGGAGTGTAGGTCTGGGGATAGTTGGGCAGTTCTTC.

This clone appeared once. For the CDR3, the DNA is TGCAGCGTTGGTGAGATGAGCGGCTACGAGCAGTACTTC. This sequence encodes CSVGEMSGYEQYF. The rearrangement joins TRBV29-1 to TRBJ2-7; D may be TRBD2 (5 bases). The CDR3 sequence is 13 residues long. The V and J ends lost 4 bases and 3 bases respectively, with 13 bases between them. Germline V gene data show CDR1 as SQVTM and CDR2 as ANQGSEA.

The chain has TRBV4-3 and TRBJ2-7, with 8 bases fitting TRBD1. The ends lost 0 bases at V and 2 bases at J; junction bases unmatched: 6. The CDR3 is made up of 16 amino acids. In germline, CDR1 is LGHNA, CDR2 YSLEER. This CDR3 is CASSQEVRGPPYEQYF. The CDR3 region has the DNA TGCGCCAGCAGCCAAGAAGTCAGGGGGCCCCCCTACGAGCAGTACTTC.

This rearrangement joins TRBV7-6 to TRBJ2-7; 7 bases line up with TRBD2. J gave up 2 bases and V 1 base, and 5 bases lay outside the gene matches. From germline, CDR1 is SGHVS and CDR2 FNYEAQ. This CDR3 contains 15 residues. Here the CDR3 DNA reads TGTGCCAGCAGCTTAGTGTCTAGCGGACCCTACGAGCAGTACTTC. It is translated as CASSLVSSGPYEQYF.

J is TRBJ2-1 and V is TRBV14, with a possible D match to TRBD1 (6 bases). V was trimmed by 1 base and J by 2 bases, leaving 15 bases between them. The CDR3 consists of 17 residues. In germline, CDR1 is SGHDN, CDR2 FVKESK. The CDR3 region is CASSQVGLGATYNEQFF. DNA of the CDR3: TGTGCCAGCAGCCAAGTAGGTCTGGGGGCCACCTACAATGAGCAGTTCTTC.

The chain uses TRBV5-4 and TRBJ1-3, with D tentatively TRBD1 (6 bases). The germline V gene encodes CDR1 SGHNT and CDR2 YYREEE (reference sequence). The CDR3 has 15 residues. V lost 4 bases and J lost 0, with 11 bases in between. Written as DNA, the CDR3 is TGTGCCAGCAGCCTGGGGGGGGCCTCTGGAAACACCATATATTTT. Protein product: CASSLGGASGNTIYF.

CDR3 amino acids: CSVEVPGEDTEAFF. The DNA of the CDR3 is TGCAGCGTTGAGGTCCCGGGGGAGGACACTGAAGCTTTCTTT. The V gene is TRBV29-1, the J gene TRBJ1-1; tentatively, D is TRBD1 (5 bases). The CDR3 totals 14 residues. V lost 3 bases and J 3 bases, leaving 14 bases between the germline ends. Per the germline V gene, CDR1 is SQVTM and CDR2 is ANQGSEA.

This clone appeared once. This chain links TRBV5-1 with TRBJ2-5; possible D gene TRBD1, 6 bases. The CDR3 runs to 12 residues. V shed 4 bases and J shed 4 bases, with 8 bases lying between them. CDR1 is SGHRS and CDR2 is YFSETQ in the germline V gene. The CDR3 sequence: CASSMTGETQYF. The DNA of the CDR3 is TGCGCCAGCAGCATGACAGGAGAGACCCAGTACTTC.

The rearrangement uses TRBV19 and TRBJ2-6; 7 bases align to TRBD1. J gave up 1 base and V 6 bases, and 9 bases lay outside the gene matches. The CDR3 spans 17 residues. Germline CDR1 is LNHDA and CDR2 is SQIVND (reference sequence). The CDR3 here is CASSPTGLVSGANVLTF. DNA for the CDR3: TGTGCCAGTAGCCCGACAGGGCTGGTATCTGGGGCCAACGTCCTGACTTTC.

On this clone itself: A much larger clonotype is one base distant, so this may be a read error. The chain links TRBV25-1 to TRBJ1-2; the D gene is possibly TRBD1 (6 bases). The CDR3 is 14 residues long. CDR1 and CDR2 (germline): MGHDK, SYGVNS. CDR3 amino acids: CVSSPDRPWDGYTF. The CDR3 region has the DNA TGTGTCAGCAGCCCCGACAGGCCTTGGGATGGCTACACCTTC.

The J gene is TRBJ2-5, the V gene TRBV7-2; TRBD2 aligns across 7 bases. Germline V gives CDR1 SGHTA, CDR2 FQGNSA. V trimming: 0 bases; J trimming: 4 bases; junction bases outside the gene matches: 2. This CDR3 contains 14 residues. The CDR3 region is CASSLAPGGETQYF. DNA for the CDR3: TGTGCCAGCAGCTTAGCGCCGGGAGGAGAGACCCAGTACTTC.

CDR3 in amino acids: CASSTPSGQVDGYTF. CDR3 DNA: TGTGCCAGCAGTACCCCGAGTGGACAGGTCGATGGCTACACCTTC. The rearrangement links TRBV6-1 to TRBJ1-2; 7 bases agree with TRBD1. The ends lost 5 bases at V and 6 bases at J; junction bases unmatched: 12. The germline gives CDR1 MNHNS, CDR2 SASEGT. The CDR3 loop spans 15 amino acids.

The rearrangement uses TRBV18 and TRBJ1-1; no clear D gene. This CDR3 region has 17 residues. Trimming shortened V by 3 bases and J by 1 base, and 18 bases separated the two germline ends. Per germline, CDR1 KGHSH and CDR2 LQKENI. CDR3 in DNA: TGTGCCAGCTCACCCCGAGATCGGCCTCCTCAGAACACTGAAGCTTTCTTT. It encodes CASSPRDRPPQNTEAFF.

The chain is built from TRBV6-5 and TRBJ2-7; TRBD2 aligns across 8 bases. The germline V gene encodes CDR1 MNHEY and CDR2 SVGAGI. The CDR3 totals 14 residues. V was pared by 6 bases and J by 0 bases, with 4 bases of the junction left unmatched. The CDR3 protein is CASRVGGGSYEQYF. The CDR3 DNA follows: TGTGCCAGCAGGGTCGGGGGGGGCTCCTACGAGCAGTACTTC.

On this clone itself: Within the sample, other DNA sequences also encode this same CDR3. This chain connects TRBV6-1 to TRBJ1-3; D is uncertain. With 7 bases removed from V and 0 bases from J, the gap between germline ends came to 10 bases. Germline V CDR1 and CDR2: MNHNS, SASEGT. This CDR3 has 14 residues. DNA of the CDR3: TGTGCCAGCAAGCGATCCGGCTCTGGAAACACCATATATTTT. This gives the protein CASKRSGSGNTIYF.

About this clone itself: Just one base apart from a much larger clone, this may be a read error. This chain's CDR3 is CAWSRDRDGYYGYTF. The CDR3 DNA reads TGTGCCTGGAGCCGGGACAGGGATGGGTACTATGGCTACACCTTC. The rearrangement uses TRBV30 and TRBJ1-2; 9 nucleotides align to TRBD1. J gave up 3 bases and V 3 bases, and 8 bases lay outside the gene matches. From germline, CDR1 is GTSNPN and CDR2 SVGIG (reference sequence). CDR3 length: 15 amino acids.

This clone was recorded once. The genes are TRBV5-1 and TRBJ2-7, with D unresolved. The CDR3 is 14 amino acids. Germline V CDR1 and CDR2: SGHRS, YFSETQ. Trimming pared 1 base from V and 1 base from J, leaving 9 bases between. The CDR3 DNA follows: TGCGCCAGCAGCTTGAATGGGGATTCCTACGAGCAGTACTTC. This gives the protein CASSLNGDSYEQYF.

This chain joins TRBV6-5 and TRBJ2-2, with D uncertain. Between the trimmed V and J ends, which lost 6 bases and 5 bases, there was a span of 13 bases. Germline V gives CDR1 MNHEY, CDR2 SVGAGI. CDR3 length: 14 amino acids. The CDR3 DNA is TGTGCCAGCAGCCCAGATGGCCAGACCGGGGAGCTGTTTTTT. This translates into CASSPDGQTGELFF.

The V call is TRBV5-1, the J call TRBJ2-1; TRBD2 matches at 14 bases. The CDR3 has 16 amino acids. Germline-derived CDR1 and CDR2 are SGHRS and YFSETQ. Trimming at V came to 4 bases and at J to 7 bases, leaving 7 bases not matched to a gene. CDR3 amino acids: CASSAGTSGSANEQFF. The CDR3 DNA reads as TGCGCCAGCAGCGCGGGGACTAGCGGGAGCGCGAATGAGCAGTTCTTC. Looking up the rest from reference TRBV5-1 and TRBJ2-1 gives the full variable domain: KAGVTQTPRYLIKTRGQQVTLSCSPISGHRSVSWYQQTPGQGLQFLFEYFSETQRNKGNFPGRFSGRQFSNSRSEMNVSTLELGDSALYLCASSAGTSGSANEQFFGPGTRLTVL.

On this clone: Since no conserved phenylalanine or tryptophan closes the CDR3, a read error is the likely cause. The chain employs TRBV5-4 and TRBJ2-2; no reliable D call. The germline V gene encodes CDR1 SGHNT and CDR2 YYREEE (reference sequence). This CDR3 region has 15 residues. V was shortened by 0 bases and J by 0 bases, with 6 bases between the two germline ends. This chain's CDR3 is CASSLVQTNTGELFS. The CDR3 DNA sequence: TGTGCCAGCAGCTTGGTACAGACGAACACCGGGGAGCTGTTTTCT.

DNA of the CDR3: TGTGCCTGGAGAGTCGTCCACGAGCAGTACTTC. Its translation: CAWRVVHEQYF. The chain has TRBV30 and TRBJ2-7; D is undetermined. Germline CDR1 is GTSNPN and CDR2 is SVGIG (reference sequence). Trimming pared 3 bases from V and 5 bases from J, leaving 8 bases between. This CDR3 contains 11 residues. The full variable domain, completed using reference TRBV30 and TRBJ2-7, is SQTIHQWPATLVQPVGSPLSLECTVEGTSNPNLYWYRQAAGRGLQLLFYSVGIGQISSEVPQNLSASRPQDRQFILSSKKLLLSDSGFYLCAWRVVHEQYFGPGTRLTVT.

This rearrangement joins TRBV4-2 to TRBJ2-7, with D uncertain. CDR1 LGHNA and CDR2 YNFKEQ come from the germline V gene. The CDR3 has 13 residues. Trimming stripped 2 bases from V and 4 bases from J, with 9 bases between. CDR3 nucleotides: TGTGCCAGCAGCCAAAGTCAGGTTTACGAGCAGTACTTC. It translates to CASSQSQVYEQYF.

The CDR3 loop is CAWSVKLRGQVFSGANVLTF. As DNA, the CDR3 is TGTGCCTGGAGTGTAAAATTGCGGGGCCAGGTCTTCTCTGGGGCCAACGTCCTGACTTTC. The chain couples TRBV30 to TRBJ2-6; tentative D call: TRBD2 (6 bases). The V gene lost 0 bases and the J gene lost 0 bases, with 21 bases spanning the gap. From germline, CDR1 is GTSNPN and CDR2 SVGIG (reference sequence). The CDR3 is 20 residues long.

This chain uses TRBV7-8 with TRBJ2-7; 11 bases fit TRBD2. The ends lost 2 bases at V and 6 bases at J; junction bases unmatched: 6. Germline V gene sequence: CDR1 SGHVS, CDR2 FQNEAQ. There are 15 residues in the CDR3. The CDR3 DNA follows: TGTGCCAGCAGCTTATTACTAGCGGGAGATCTCGAGCAGTACTTC. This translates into CASSLLLAGDLEQYF.